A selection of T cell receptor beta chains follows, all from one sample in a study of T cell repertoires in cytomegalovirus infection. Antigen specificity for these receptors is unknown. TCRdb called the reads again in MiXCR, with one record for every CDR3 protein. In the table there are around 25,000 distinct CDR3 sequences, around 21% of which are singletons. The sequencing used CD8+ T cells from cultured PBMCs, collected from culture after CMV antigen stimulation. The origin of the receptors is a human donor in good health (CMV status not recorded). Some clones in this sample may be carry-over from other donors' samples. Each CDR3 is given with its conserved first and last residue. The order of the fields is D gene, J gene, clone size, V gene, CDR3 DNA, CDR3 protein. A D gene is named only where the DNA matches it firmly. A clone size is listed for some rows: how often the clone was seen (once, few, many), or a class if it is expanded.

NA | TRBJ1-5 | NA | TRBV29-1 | TGCAGCGTTGTCGGACAGCCAAATCAGCCCCAGCATTTT | CSVVGQPNQPQHF
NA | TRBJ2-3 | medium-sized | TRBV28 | TGTGCCAGCAGTTTAGAATTCACAGGGACTCCCGAGGAGGATACGCAGTATTTT | CASSLEFTGTPEEDTQYF
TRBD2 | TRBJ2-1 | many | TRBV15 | TGTGCCACCAGCAGAACACTAGCGGGGGGGGCTCCTTTCAATGAGCAGTTCTTC | CATSRTLAGGAPFNEQFF
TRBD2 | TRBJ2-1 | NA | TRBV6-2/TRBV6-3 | TGTGCCAGCAGTCTCGTGACTAGCGGCTACAATGAGCAGTTCTTC | CASSLVTSGYNEQFF
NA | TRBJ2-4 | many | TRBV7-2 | TGTGCCAGCAGCCCCCCTTTGGCCAAAAACATTCAGTACTTC | CASSPPLAKNIQYF
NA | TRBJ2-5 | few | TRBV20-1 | TGCAGTGCTAGTACCTCTCAAGAGACCCAGTACTTC | CSASTSQETQYF
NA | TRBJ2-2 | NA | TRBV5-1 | TGCGCCAGCAGAGCCGGACAGAACACCGGGGAGCTGTTTTTT | CASRAGQNTGELFF
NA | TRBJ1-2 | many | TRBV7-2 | TGTGCCAGCAGCCCCGGACAGTGGGACTATGGCTACACCTTC | CASSPGQWDYGYTF
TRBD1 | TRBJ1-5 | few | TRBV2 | TGTGCCAGCAACCCGGGACAGGCCGATCAGCCCCAGCATTTT | CASNPGQADQPQHF
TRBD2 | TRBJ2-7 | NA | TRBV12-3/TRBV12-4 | TGTGCCAGCAGTCCAAGCGGGGGCCTCTCCTACGAGCAGTACTTC | CASSPSGGLSYEQYF
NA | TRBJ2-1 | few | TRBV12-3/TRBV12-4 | TGTGCCAGCGGCTTAAATGAGCAGTTCTTC | CASGLNEQFF
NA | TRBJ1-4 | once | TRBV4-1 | TGCGCCTGCAGCGGGACGCCCGCAACTAATGAAAAACTGTTTTTT | CACSGTPATNEKLFF
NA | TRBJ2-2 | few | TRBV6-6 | TGTGCCAGCAGTGAGGGGGTTAACACCGGGGAGCTGTTTTTT | CASSEGVNTGELFF
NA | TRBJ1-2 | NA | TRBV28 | TGTGCCAGCACCCACTCTGCGGAGTATGGCTACACCTTC | CASTHSAEYGYTF
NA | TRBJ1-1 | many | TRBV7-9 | TGTGCCAGCAGCCCTGGTCTGGACACTGAAGCTTTCTTT | CASSPGLDTEAFF